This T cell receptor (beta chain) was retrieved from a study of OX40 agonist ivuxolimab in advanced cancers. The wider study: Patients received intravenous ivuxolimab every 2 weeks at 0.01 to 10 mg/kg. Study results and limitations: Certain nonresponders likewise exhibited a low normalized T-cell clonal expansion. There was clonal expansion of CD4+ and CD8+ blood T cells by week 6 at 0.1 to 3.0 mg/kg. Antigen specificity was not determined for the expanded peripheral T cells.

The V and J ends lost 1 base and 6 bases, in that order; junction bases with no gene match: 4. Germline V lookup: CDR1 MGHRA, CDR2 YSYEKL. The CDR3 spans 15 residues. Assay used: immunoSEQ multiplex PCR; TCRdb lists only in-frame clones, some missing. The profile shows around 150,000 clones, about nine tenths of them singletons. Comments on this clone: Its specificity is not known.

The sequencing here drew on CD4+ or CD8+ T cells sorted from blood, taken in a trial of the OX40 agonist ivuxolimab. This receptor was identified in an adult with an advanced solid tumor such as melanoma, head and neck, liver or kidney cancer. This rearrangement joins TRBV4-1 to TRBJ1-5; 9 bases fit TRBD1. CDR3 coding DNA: TGCGCCAGCAGCCAAGGGGACAGGGTAGGTCAGCCCCAGCATTTT. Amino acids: CASSQGDRVGQPQHF.